The rows below give T cell receptor beta chains drawn from one sample of a study of cytomegalovirus exposure and HLA in healthy donors. Sequencing used immunoSEQ multiplex PCR; TCRdb keeps in-frame clones, though not all of them. The data hold about 120,000 clones, with 6.5% to 9.5% observed a single time. The sample consisted of PBMCs. These receptors came from a woman aged 40 to 50 in good health and CMV-seropositive. CDR3s include the opening cysteine and the closing phenylalanine or tryptophan. The D gene is left open where the match is weak. Size values are once, few and many counts, or a class for expanded clones, and some rows have none.

abundance: -
d_gene: -
j_gene: TRBJ1-4
v_gene: TRBV7-9
CDR3nt: TGTGCCAGCAGCCAAAACCGCCGGGGAGGGGTTAATGAAAAACTGTTTTTT
CDR3aa: CASSQNRRGGVNEKLFF

abundance: few
d_gene: -
j_gene: TRBJ2-7
v_gene: TRBV13
CDR3nt: TGTGCCAGCAGCTGGCGGTTCCGCTCCTCCTACGAGCAGTACTTC
CDR3aa: CASSWRFRSSYEQYF

abundance: -
d_gene: TRBD1
j_gene: TRBJ1-1
v_gene: TRBV11-3
CDR3nt: TGTGCCAGCAGCGAGGGGGCTGGGGCTGAAGCTTTCTTT
CDR3aa: CASSEGAGAEAFF

abundance: -
d_gene: TRBD1
j_gene: TRBJ1-1
v_gene: TRBV6-5
CDR3nt: TGTGCCAGCAGTTACACCGGGACAGGGGAGGCTGAAGCTTTCTTT
CDR3aa: CASSYTGTGEAEAFF

abundance: -
d_gene: TRBD1
j_gene: TRBJ2-7
v_gene: TRBV28
CDR3nt: TGTGCCAGCAGTCCGACCGGGACAGCCATCTCCTACGAGCAGTACTTC
CDR3aa: CASSPTGTAISYEQYF

abundance: -
d_gene: -
j_gene: TRBJ2-2
v_gene: TRBV19
CDR3nt: TGTGCCAGTAACCTCGGGGAGAACACCGGGGAGCTGTTTTTT
CDR3aa: CASNLGENTGELFF

abundance: few
d_gene: -
j_gene: TRBJ1-5
v_gene: TRBV25-1
CDR3nt: TGTGCCACCTTAAGACCGGAGGGCAATCAGCCCCAGCATTTT
CDR3aa: CATLRPEGNQPQHF

abundance: few
d_gene: -
j_gene: TRBJ2-2
v_gene: TRBV30
CDR3nt: TGTGCCTGGAGTGTAGGGGGAGGGGCGGCCGGGGAGCTGTTTTTT
CDR3aa: CAWSVGGGAAGELFF

abundance: -
d_gene: -
j_gene: TRBJ2-7
v_gene: TRBV6-1
CDR3nt: TGTGCCAGCAGTAAAGGCGACACCTTTCCTCTGAACCTTGTGTACTTC
CDR3aa: CASSKGDTFPLNLVYF

abundance: -
d_gene: -
j_gene: TRBJ2-5
v_gene: TRBV6-1
CDR3nt: TGTGCCAGCTCCCCGGGATTCCAAGAGACCCAGTACTTC
CDR3aa: CASSPGFQETQYF

abundance: -
d_gene: -
j_gene: TRBJ2-7
v_gene: TRBV7-9
CDR3nt: TGTGCCAGCAGCTCTCAGGGCTACGAGCAGTACTTC
CDR3aa: CASSSQGYEQYF

abundance: -
d_gene: TRBD1
j_gene: TRBJ2-1
v_gene: TRBV6-5
CDR3nt: TGTGACAGCACTCCACAGGGGCCTAATGAGCAGTTCTTC
CDR3aa: CDSTPQGPNEQFF

abundance: few
d_gene: -
j_gene: TRBJ2-5
v_gene: TRBV11-2
CDR3nt: TGTGCCAGCAGCTTAGCACAGTGGGAGACCCAGTACTTC
CDR3aa: CASSLAQWETQYF

abundance: -
d_gene: TRBD1
j_gene: TRBJ1-3
v_gene: TRBV12-5
CDR3nt: TGTGCTAGCTCGGCAGGGGGAGGAGGAAACACCATATATTTT
CDR3aa: CASSAGGGGNTIYF

abundance: few
d_gene: -
j_gene: TRBJ2-1
v_gene: TRBV4-1
CDR3nt: TGCGCCAGCAGCCAAGGCGGTCTTTCCTACAATGAGCAGTTCTTC
CDR3aa: CASSQGGLSYNEQFF

abundance: -
d_gene: TRBD1
j_gene: TRBJ2-2
v_gene: TRBV25-1
CDR3nt: TGTGCCAGCAGACCTCCGGGACAGGGGGACACCGGGGAGCTGTTTTTT
CDR3aa: CASRPPGQGDTGELFF

abundance: -
d_gene: -
j_gene: TRBJ2-7
v_gene: TRBV19
CDR3nt: TGTGCCAGTAGTACCCCAGGGGAAGCCGAGTACTTC
CDR3aa: CASSTPGEAEYF

abundance: -
d_gene: TRBD1
j_gene: TRBJ1-3
v_gene: TRBV18
CDR3nt: TGTGCCAGCTGGGGACAGGTCGACTCTGGAAACACCATATATTTT
CDR3aa: CASWGQVDSGNTIYF

abundance: few
d_gene: -
j_gene: TRBJ2-5
v_gene: TRBV9
CDR3nt: TGTGCCAGCAGCGTAGGGGGGGGCGGCGAGACCCAGTACTTC
CDR3aa: CASSVGGGGETQYF

abundance: few
d_gene: TRBD2
j_gene: TRBJ2-1
v_gene: TRBV5-1
CDR3nt: TGCGCCAGCAGCTTGCGGTTCCTTTTAGCGGGGGGAGACTCCTACAATGAGCAGTTCTTC
CDR3aa: CASSLRFLLAGGDSYNEQFF

abundance: -
d_gene: -
j_gene: TRBJ2-4
v_gene: TRBV4-1
CDR3nt: TGCGCCAGCAGCCAAACCAGGGATGGGGACATTCAGTACTTC
CDR3aa: CASSQTRDGDIQYF

abundance: -
d_gene: -
j_gene: TRBJ1-1
v_gene: TRBV30
CDR3nt: TGTGCCTGGAGAGGGTTCACAGGGCCTGAAGCTTTCTTT
CDR3aa: CAWRGFTGPEAFF

abundance: few
d_gene: -
j_gene: TRBJ2-1
v_gene: TRBV7-2
CDR3nt: TGTGCCAGCAGCTTCGAGGCAAGCTCCTACAATGAGCAGTTCTTC
CDR3aa: CASSFEASSYNEQFF

abundance: few
d_gene: -
j_gene: TRBJ2-7
v_gene: TRBV5-1
CDR3nt: TGCGCCAGCAGCCAAGCATACGAGCAGTACTTC
CDR3aa: CASSQAYEQYF

abundance: few
d_gene: TRBD1
j_gene: TRBJ1-5
v_gene: TRBV28
CDR3nt: TGTGCCAGCACCGAGACAGGGGGTGTGAAGCCCCAGCATTTT
CDR3aa: CASTETGGVKPQHF

abundance: -
d_gene: -
j_gene: TRBJ2-3
v_gene: TRBV10-2
CDR3nt: TGCGCCAGCAGAAGAGGACAGTTTAGCACAGATACGCAGTATTTT
CDR3aa: CASRRGQFSTDTQYF

abundance: few
d_gene: TRBD1
j_gene: TRBJ1-5
v_gene: TRBV30
CDR3nt: TGTGCCTGGAGTGTACGAGGGGACAGGGTTTATCAGCCCCAGCATTTT
CDR3aa: CAWSVRGDRVYQPQHF

abundance: -
d_gene: -
j_gene: TRBJ2-1
v_gene: TRBV12-5
CDR3nt: TGTGCTAGTGGTTTGTATCAGGGGAATGAGCAGTTCTTC
CDR3aa: CASGLYQGNEQFF

abundance: -
d_gene: TRBD1
j_gene: TRBJ1-2
v_gene: TRBV18
CDR3nt: TGTGCCAGCTCACCCTCGACAGGGGGAAACGATGGCTACACCTTC
CDR3aa: CASSPSTGGNDGYTF

abundance: -
d_gene: TRBD1
j_gene: TRBJ1-6
v_gene: TRBV19
CDR3nt: TGTGCCAGCACCTCCGGGACAGGGGAATATAATTCACCCCTCCACTTT
CDR3aa: CASTSGTGEYNSPLHF

abundance: -
d_gene: -
j_gene: TRBJ2-7
v_gene: TRBV19
CDR3nt: TGTGCCAGTAGTATAGCCGGAGGGAGTAGTTACGAGCAGTACTTC
CDR3aa: CASSIAGGSSYEQYF

abundance: few
d_gene: -
j_gene: TRBJ2-7
v_gene: TRBV11-2
CDR3nt: TGTGCCAGCAGCTCCCTAGGGGACACAAGCTCCTACGAGCAGTACTTC
CDR3aa: CASSSLGDTSSYEQYF

abundance: few
d_gene: -
j_gene: TRBJ2-3
v_gene: TRBV10-3
CDR3nt: TGTGCCATCAGCCCGGCCCCTACAGGTACGCAGTATTTT
CDR3aa: CAISPAPTGTQYF

abundance: few
d_gene: TRBD1
j_gene: TRBJ1-6
v_gene: TRBV7-9
CDR3nt: TGTGCCAGCAGCCCGGGACAGCTGAATTCACCCCTCCACTTT
CDR3aa: CASSPGQLNSPLHF

abundance: -
d_gene: -
j_gene: TRBJ1-2
v_gene: TRBV5-6
CDR3nt: TGTGCCAGCAGCTTGGTAGGGGTGGGTAACTATGGCTACACCTTC
CDR3aa: CASSLVGVGNYGYTF

abundance: few
d_gene: -
j_gene: TRBJ1-1
v_gene: TRBV7-9
CDR3nt: TGTGCCAGCAGCTTTAGAGAATCCACTGAAGCTTTCTTT
CDR3aa: CASSFRESTEAFF

abundance: -
d_gene: TRBD1
j_gene: TRBJ1-1
v_gene: TRBV6-5
CDR3nt: TGTGCCAGCAACCACAGGGGGCGGAACACTGAAGCTTTCTTT
CDR3aa: CASNHRGRNTEAFF

abundance: few
d_gene: TRBD2
j_gene: TRBJ2-1
v_gene: TRBV5-4
CDR3nt: TGTGCCAGCAGCTTGCCGATTGCGGGGGGATTTGATGAGCAGTTCTTC
CDR3aa: CASSLPIAGGFDEQFF

abundance: -
d_gene: -
j_gene: TRBJ2-7
v_gene: TRBV5-1
CDR3nt: TGCGCCAGCAGCTTCTCTGCTAGCCTCATCTCCTACGAGCAGTACTTC
CDR3aa: CASSFSASLISYEQYF

abundance: few
d_gene: TRBD1
j_gene: TRBJ2-7
v_gene: TRBV2
CDR3nt: TGTGCCAGCAGTGACCAGACAGGGGACGAGCAGTACTTC
CDR3aa: CASSDQTGDEQYF

abundance: few
d_gene: TRBD1
j_gene: TRBJ1-1
v_gene: TRBV15
CDR3nt: TGTGCCACCAGCAGAAGGGACAGGGGGCGTTCAGCTTTCTTT
CDR3aa: CATSRRDRGRSAFF

abundance: few
d_gene: -
j_gene: TRBJ2-1
v_gene: TRBV5-4
CDR3nt: TGTGCCAGCAGCTTGGCCGTACATTACTCCTACAATGAGCAGTTCTTC
CDR3aa: CASSLAVHYSYNEQFF

abundance: few
d_gene: TRBD1
j_gene: TRBJ1-6
v_gene: TRBV5-6
CDR3nt: TGTGCCAGCAGCTTGGCCGGGGGGACAGGGTTTAATTCACCCCTCCACTTT
CDR3aa: CASSLAGGTGFNSPLHF

abundance: few
d_gene: -
j_gene: TRBJ1-2
v_gene: TRBV5-4
CDR3nt: TGTGCCAGCCTCAAGGTTGGGGGGGCAAACCCCCCCATCTTC
CDR3aa: CASLKVGGANPPIF

abundance: -
d_gene: TRBD1
j_gene: TRBJ1-4
v_gene: TRBV5-4
CDR3nt: TGTGCCAGCAGCTTGGAACAGGGGAATGAAAAACTGTTTTTT
CDR3aa: CASSLEQGNEKLFF

abundance: few
d_gene: -
j_gene: TRBJ1-4
v_gene: TRBV4-2
CDR3nt: TGTGCCAGCAGATCAACGGGGGAGGAAAAACTGTTTTTT
CDR3aa: CASRSTGEEKLFF

abundance: -
d_gene: TRBD1
j_gene: TRBJ1-5
v_gene: TRBV27
CDR3nt: TGTGCCAGCAGACGGACAGGTAATAGCAATCAGCCCCAGCATTTT
CDR3aa: CASRRTGNSNQPQHF

abundance: -
d_gene: -
j_gene: TRBJ1-2
v_gene: TRBV7-3
CDR3nt: TGTGCCAGCAGCTTAAATAGGGGTGGTGGCTACACCTTC
CDR3aa: CASSLNRGGGYTF

abundance: -
d_gene: -
j_gene: TRBJ1-2
v_gene: TRBV27
CDR3nt: TGTGCCAGCAGACAGGGAAATGGCTACACCTTC
CDR3aa: CASRQGNGYTF

abundance: -
d_gene: -
j_gene: TRBJ2-3
v_gene: TRBV15
CDR3nt: TGTGCCACCAGTCTTACGGGACACACAGATACGCAGTATTTT
CDR3aa: CATSLTGHTDTQYF

abundance: few
d_gene: -
j_gene: TRBJ2-7
v_gene: TRBV20-1
CDR3nt: TGCAGTGCTAAGGACAGCTACGAGCAGTACTTC
CDR3aa: CSAKDSYEQYF

abundance: few
d_gene: TRBD2
j_gene: TRBJ2-3
v_gene: TRBV5-4
CDR3nt: TGTGCCAGCAGCTTAGCGGGGGGGGAAGATACGCAGTATTTT
CDR3aa: CASSLAGGEDTQYF

abundance: few
d_gene: -
j_gene: TRBJ1-2
v_gene: TRBV30
CDR3nt: TGTGCCTGGAGTTCCGGGGGGGGCTACACCTTC
CDR3aa: CAWSSGGGYTF

abundance: few
d_gene: TRBD1
j_gene: TRBJ2-2
v_gene: TRBV7-9
CDR3nt: TGTGCCAGCAGAGGGACAGGGAAGGACACCGGGGAGCTGTTTTTT
CDR3aa: CASRGTGKDTGELFF

abundance: few
d_gene: -
j_gene: TRBJ1-2
v_gene: TRBV6-6
CDR3nt: TGTGCCAGCAGTTACGCGGATATCGACTATGGCTACACCTTC
CDR3aa: CASSYADIDYGYTF

abundance: few
d_gene: -
j_gene: TRBJ1-2
v_gene: TRBV19
CDR3nt: TGTGCCAGTAGTAACATCGATGGCTACACCTTC
CDR3aa: CASSNIDGYTF

abundance: -
d_gene: TRBD1
j_gene: TRBJ2-7
v_gene: TRBV10-3
CDR3nt: TGTGCCATAACCCCCGCAGGGGGCATTAACGAGCAGTACTTC
CDR3aa: CAITPAGGINEQYF

abundance: few
d_gene: TRBD1
j_gene: TRBJ1-4
v_gene: TRBV19
CDR3nt: TGTGCCAGTAGTACCCGACAGGGGTCGGCTGAAAAACTGTTTTTT
CDR3aa: CASSTRQGSAEKLFF

abundance: -
d_gene: -
j_gene: TRBJ1-5
v_gene: TRBV7-9
CDR3nt: TGTGCCAGCAGCTTTACAGGTTTTAATCAGCCCCAGCATTTT
CDR3aa: CASSFTGFNQPQHF

abundance: few
d_gene: TRBD1
j_gene: TRBJ1-6
v_gene: TRBV4-2
CDR3nt: TGTGCCAGCAGCCAGGACAGGTCGGAGGCAGTCTCCTATAATTCACCCCTCCACTTT
CDR3aa: CASSQDRSEAVSYNSPLHF